Following are 2 T cell receptor beta chains from one sample sequenced in a study of T cell responses to AZD1222 COVID-19 vaccine. Sequencing was performed with immunoSEQ multiplex PCR; in TCRdb, only in-frame clones are kept and a portion is missing. Among hundreds of thousands of clones listed, around 92% were seen once. The sequencing here drew on peripheral blood, taken 28 days after the second AZD1222 dose. The receptors shown here come from an adult who received the AZD1222 COVID-19 vaccine.

V and J are TRBV2 and TRBJ2-7; D may be TRBD1 (6 bases). V dropped 3 bases and J dropped 3 bases, with 9 bases sitting between them. The CDR3 spans 13 residues. Looked up from germline, CDR1 is SNHLY and CDR2 is FYNNEI. The CDR3 region has the DNA TGTGCCAGCAGTGAGGGGACATACTACGAGCAGTACTTC. Amino acids: CASSEGTYYEQYF.

The chain has TRBV4-1 and TRBJ1-1; D is perhaps TRBD1 (5 bases). CDR3 length: 13 residues. Trimming pared 4 bases from V and 2 bases from J, leaving 8 bases between. Germline loops: CDR1 MGHRA, CDR2 YSYEKL. CDR3 residues: CASSLTVNTEAFF. CDR3 DNA sequence: TGCGCCAGCAGCCTGACAGTTAACACTGAAGCTTTCTTT.